Listed here is a single T cell receptor beta chain. The antigen is not known. This entry is derived from a study of T-cell reconstitution after alpha-beta-depleted transplantation in children. Study observations and caveats: At one year after transplant, newly produced T cells mostly accounted for T-cell counts and diversity.

Trimming stripped 0 bases from V and 6 bases from J, with 8 bases between. Germline V gene lookup returns CDR1 DFQATT and CDR2 SNEGSKA (reference sequence). CDR3 length: 13 residues. Preparing the TCRbeta library involved the use of unique molecular identifiers. TCRdb redid the calling of the PCR reads with MiXCR, one entry per CDR3 protein. The top ten hold more than 25% of the sample, which has about 980,000 distinct CDR3 sequences, roughly 29% seen once. Sequences were derived from PBMCs, mostly from graft donor cells, sampled 360 days after TCRalphabeta/CD19-depleted stem cell transplant. This sequence was found in a boy in the first two years of life who had a stem cell transplant for SCID, so the T cells may come from the graft donor. V gene TRBV20-1 combines with J gene TRBJ2-2, with D perhaps matching TRBD2 (5 bases). The CDR3 DNA reads as TGCAGTGCTAGAGAGACTATAGCCGGGGAGCTGTTTTTT. Encoded protein: CSARETIAGELFF.